One and the same sample provided the 27 T cell receptor beta chains below, sequenced in a study of vaccination and CD4 T cells after COVID-19. The sample's treatment: approximately nine-day PBMC culture with coronavirus spike peptide pools or control peptides (ViraFEST assay). An Oncomine TCR Beta short-read assay was used to sequence the DNA from cultured CD4+ T cells. TCRdb used MiXCR to reprocess the PCR reads, holding one entry per CDR3 protein. The data contain 15,000 to 20,000 distinct CDR3 sequences, roughly two fifths of them singletons. Their antigen targets remain unknown. The sequenced sample consisted of CD4+ T cells from blood, cultured in vitro. These receptors were obtained from a human donor who had recovered from COVID-19.

The DNA for the CDR3 is TGTGCCAGCAGTTCACGCCGCCGCGGGACAGCTAATAGCAATCAGCCCCAGCATTTT. It codes for CASSSRRRGTANSNQPQHF. J is TRBJ1-5 and V is TRBV12-3 or TRBV12-4; 7 nucleotides agree with TRBD1. CDR3 length equals 19 residues. V lost 4 bases to trimming and J lost 0 bases; unmatched junction nucleotides: 15.

The DNA for the CDR3 is TGTGCCAGCAGTTCGAGCGGGAGTGGTAGGGAGACCCAGTACTTC. Its protein product is CASSSSGSGRETQYF. The gene calls are TRBV12-3 or TRBV12-4 and TRBJ2-5; 8 bases align to TRBD2. The CDR3 totals 15 residues. The trim removed 4 bases at V and 5 bases at J, leaving 9 bases unmatched.

This clonotype was seen only once. This chain links TRBV19 with TRBJ2-5, with 7 positions matching TRBD2. Germline V lookup: CDR1 LNHDA, CDR2 SQIVND (reference sequence). Trimming took 4 bases from V and 4 from J; bases not matched to a gene: 9. The CDR3 has 15 amino acids. CDR3 protein: CASSRPWEGRETQYF. The CDR3 coding sequence is TGTGCCAGTAGTAGGCCATGGGAGGGTCGAGAGACCCAGTACTTC.

This chain links TRBV30 with TRBJ2-5; D ambiguous. V shed 5 bases and J shed 5 bases, with 12 bases lying between them. This CDR3 comprises 12 residues. The germline CDR1 and CDR2 sequences are GTSNPN and SVGIG (reference sequence). The CDR3 DNA follows: TGTGCCTGGCAGTGGGGTAGCGAGACCCAGTACTTC. Its protein is CAWQWGSETQYF. Full variable domain (remainder filled in from reference TRBV30 and TRBJ2-5): SQTIHQWPATLVQPVGSPLSLECTVEGTSNPNLYWYRQAAGRGLQLLFYSVGIGQISSEVPQNLSASRPQDRQFILSSKKLLLSDSGFYLCAWQWGSETQYFGPGTRLLVL.

This rearrangement joins TRBV6-5 to TRBJ2-2; D uncertain. Between the trimmed V and J ends, which lost 2 bases and 1 base, there was a span of 5 bases. The CDR3 totals 14 residues. Germline-derived CDR1 and CDR2 are MNHEY and SVGAGI. In nucleotides, the CDR3 is TGTGCCAGCAGTTACAAACTGAACACCGGGGAGCTGTTTTTT. Amino acids: CASSYKLNTGELFF.

This clonotype has only a few counts. The chain is built from TRBV20-1 and TRBJ2-5, with 12 bases matching TRBD2. Germline V lookup: CDR1 DFQATT, CDR2 SNEGSKA (reference sequence). V was pared by 2 bases and J by 5 bases, with 12 bases of the junction left unmatched. The CDR3 sequence is 17 residues long. The DNA for the CDR3 is TGCAGTGCTAGAAGGCTAGCGGGAGGGATTAGCAGGGAGACCCAGTACTTC. It is translated as CSARRLAGGISRETQYF.

On this clonotype: An end of the junction differs from the germline gene, which may be a read error. The rearrangement joins TRBV19 to TRBJ1-1, with a tentative D call TRBD1 (6 bases). Looked up from germline, CDR1 is LNHDA and CDR2 is SQIVND (reference sequence). The CDR3 covers 16 residues. The CDR3: CASKPSGQGWSTEASF. The CDR3 bases are TGTGCCAGTAAACCCTCTGGGCAGGGGTGGTCCACTGAAGCTTCCTTT.

This clonotype has just one count. V usage is TRBV4-2 and J usage is TRBJ1-6; 9 bases fit TRBD1. The CDR3 length is 14 residues. The germline CDR1 and CDR2 sequences are LGHNA and YNFKEQ. The V segment lost 5 bases and the J segment 8 bases; nucleotides outside the gene matches: 4. In nucleotides, the CDR3 is TGTGCCAGCAGCTCCCGGGACAGGGATTCACCCCTCCACTTT. This codes for CASSSRDRDSPLHF.

This clonotype showed up just a few times. The CDR3 DNA sequence: TGTGCCAGCAGTGACACATCACAGGGTCCCCAGTACTTC. As protein: CASSDTSQGPQYF. This chain links TRBV6-1 with TRBJ2-5; possibly TRBD1 for D (6 bases). Germline lookup yields CDR1 MNHNS and CDR2 SASEGT. The V end was cut by 3 bases, the J end by 9 bases, with 14 bases between. The CDR3 is made up of 13 amino acids.

This clonotype was seen a handful of times. This chain joins TRBV7-2 and TRBJ1-6; D is unclear. The V gene lost 1 base and the J gene lost 7 bases, with 11 bases spanning the gap. This CDR3 is built from 15 residues. Germline assignment: CDR1 SGHTA and CDR2 FQGNSA. The CDR3 DNA reads TGTGCCAGCAGCTTAGATTGGGCAGCCAATTCACCCCTCCACTTT. Its translation is CASSLDWAANSPLHF.

J is TRBJ2-1 and V is TRBV9; the D gene is possibly TRBD2 (6 bases). This CDR3 spans 18 amino acids. Per the germline V gene, CDR1 is SGDLS and CDR2 is YYNGEE. V lost 0 bases, J lost 4 bases, and 20 bases lay in between. CDR3: CASSVGVSLQRAYNEQFF. CDR3 nucleotide sequence: TGTGCCAGCAGCGTAGGTGTCTCTCTTCAGCGGGCTTACAATGAGCAGTTCTTC.

The CDR3: CASSPDSSGNTIYF. CDR3 in DNA: TGTGCCAGCTCACCAGACAGCTCTGGAAACACCATATATTTT. The J gene is TRBJ1-3, the V gene TRBV18; D might be TRBD1 (5 bases). This CDR3 comprises 14 residues. V lost 2 bases and J lost 0, with 5 bases in between. The V gene's germline CDR1 is KGHSH and CDR2 LQKENI.

This chain uses TRBV28 with TRBJ1-6; D unresolved. From germline, CDR1 is MDHEN and CDR2 SYDVKM. Trimming removed 2 bases from V and 9 bases from J, with 11 bases in between. There are 14 residues in the CDR3. The CDR3 DNA is TGTGCCAGCAGTTTAACCAGCCGGAGTTCACCCCTCCACTTT. Its protein product is CASSLTSRSSPLHF.

This clonotype is labeled medium-sized. The chain recombines TRBV6-5 with TRBJ1-2, with a tentative D call TRBD1 (5 bases). CDR1 is MNHEY, CDR2 SVGAGI, per germline. With 1 base removed from V and 3 bases from J, the gap between germline ends came to 9 bases. This CDR3 contains 14 residues. CDR3 bases: TGTGCCAGCAGTTACTTAGGGGTGCACTATGGCTACACCTTC. The encoded protein is CASSYLGVHYGYTF.

This chain uses TRBV10-2 with TRBJ2-1; D possibly corresponds to TRBD2 (6 bases). Trimming removed 7 bases from V and 8 bases from J, with 18 bases in between. The CDR3 has 14 residues. Germline V gene data show CDR1 as WSHSY and CDR2 as SAAADI. The CDR3 DNA follows: TGCGCCAGCACCCCCCGGCGGGGAGCGGATGAGCAGTTCTTC. Its translation is CASTPRRGADEQFF.

This clonotype was seen a handful of times. The V gene is TRBV20-1, the J gene TRBJ2-5; D unclear. The CDR3 is 13 amino acids. Germline V gene data show CDR1 as DFQATT and CDR2 as SNEGSKA (reference sequence). Trimming took off 6 bases at V and 0 bases at J, with 11 bases between the two ends. CDR3 residues: CSARAAYQETQYF. As DNA, the CDR3 is TGCAGTGCCCGAGCAGCGTACCAAGAGACCCAGTACTTC.

This clonotype was seen only a few times. The rearrangement joins TRBV7-2 to TRBJ1-6; 7 bases are a match to TRBD1. J gave up 7 bases and V 0 bases, and 6 bases lay outside the gene matches. The CDR3 length is 16 residues. Per germline, CDR1 SGHTA and CDR2 FQGNSA. CDR3 amino acids: CASSLAGQPSNSPLHF. The CDR3 DNA reads TGTGCCAGCAGCTTAGCGGGACAGCCCTCAAATTCACCCCTCCACTTT.

This clonotype was detected a few times. The rearrangement uses TRBV7-2 and TRBJ2-2, with D possibly being TRBD1 (5 bases). Germline values: CDR1 SGHTA, CDR2 FQGNSA. This CDR3 has 15 amino acids. Trimming removed 3 bases from V and 1 base from J, with 9 bases in between. CDR3 sequence reads: CASSLFRGNTGELFF. Written as DNA, the CDR3 is TGTGCCAGCAGCTTGTTTAGGGGGAACACCGGGGAGCTGTTTTTT. The full variable domain, completed using reference TRBV7-2 and TRBJ2-2, is GAGVSQSPSNKVTEKGKDVELRCDPISGHTALYWYRQSLGQGLEFLIYFQGNSAPDKSGLPSDRFSAERTGGSVSTLTIQRTQQEDSAVYLCASSLFRGNTGELFFGEGSRLTVL.

A few counts support this clonotype. The chain uses TRBV12-3 or TRBV12-4 and TRBJ1-5; D is undetermined. The V end was cut by 3 bases, the J end by 6 bases, with 15 bases between. The CDR3 runs 15 residues. The CDR3 coding sequence is TGTGCCAGCAGTTTGGCCAGGCTGAAGATTCAGCCCCAGCATTTT. It yields the protein CASSLARLKIQPQHF.

This clonotype showed up just a few times. The chain is built from TRBV7-9 and TRBJ2-5, with 9 bases that match TRBD1. The length of the CDR3 is 14 residues. The germline CDR1 and CDR2 sequences are SEHNR and FQNEAQ (reference sequence). Trimming at V came to 7 bases and at J to 5 bases, leaving 8 bases not matched to a gene. DNA of the CDR3: TGTGCCAGCAAGATAACAGGGGGCGCGGAGACCCAGTACTTC. Its protein product is CASKITGGAETQYF.

The V call is TRBV19, the J call TRBJ2-1, with D possibly being TRBD2 (7 bases). V lost 4 bases and J 4 bases, leaving 17 bases between the germline ends. This CDR3 spans 16 amino acids. Germline CDR1 LNHDA, CDR2 SQIVND (reference sequence). DNA for the CDR3: TGTGCCAGTAGTACCGGCCCGGGGGGCAGGTACAATGAGCAGTTCTTC. Encoded protein: CASSTGPGGRYNEQFF.

This clonotype was seen only a few times. The chain is built from TRBV21-1 and TRBJ2-7. TRBV21-1 is marked as a pseudogene. The length of the CDR3 is 13 residues. CDR3 loop: CASSNRTTYEQYF. The CDR3 nucleotides are TGTGCCAGCAGCAATCGAACTACCTACGAGCAGTACTTC.

The table lists this clonotype with a few counts. The V and J genes are TRBV10-3 and TRBJ2-3; TRBD1 might be the D (5 bases). CDR3 length: 15 residues. Trimming left V 4 bases short and J 2 bases short, with 13 bases between. Germline-derived CDR1 and CDR2 are ENHRY and SYGVKD. The CDR3 reads CAISGQGKVTDTQYF. CDR3 bases: TGTGCCATCAGTGGTCAGGGAAAGGTCACAGATACGCAGTATTTT.

The V gene is TRBV2, the J gene TRBJ1-5; no clear D. V was clipped by 3 bases and J by 0 bases, with 6 bases between them. CDR1 and CDR2 from the germline V gene are SNHLY and FYNNEI. The CDR3 is 14 amino acids. CDR3 loop: CASSDRFSNQPQHF. The DNA for the CDR3 is TGTGCCAGCAGTGACAGGTTTAGCAATCAGCCCCAGCATTTT.

The rearrangement uses TRBV10-3 and TRBJ2-2; D unresolved. Looked up from germline, CDR1 is ENHRY and CDR2 is SYGVKD. The V and J ends lost 11 bases and 5 bases respectively, with 9 bases between them. This CDR3 spans 11 amino acids. Written as DNA, the CDR3 is TGTGCCGGAAGCAGTACCGGGGAGCTGTTTTTT. This encodes CAGSSTGELFF.

This chain links TRBV7-3 with TRBJ2-5; 9 bases are shared with TRBD2. The CDR3 loop spans 16 amino acids. CDR1 is SGHTA, CDR2 FQGTGA, per germline. V gave up 0 bases and J gave up 2 bases; unmatched junction bases: 4. CDR3 DNA: TGTGCCAGCAGCTTAACGGCGGGGGGGGCTCAAGAGACCCAGTACTTC. Translated, it gives CASSLTAGGAQETQYF. Together with reference TRBV7-3 and TRBJ2-5, the CDR3 gives the full variable domain: GAGVSQTPSNKVTEKGKYVELRCDPISGHTALYWYRQSLGQGPEFLIYFQGTGAADDSGLPNDRFFAVRPEGSVSTLKIQRTERGDSAVYLCASSLTAGGAQETQYFGPGTRLLVL.

The chain is built from TRBV20-1 and TRBJ2-6; 9 bases are shared with TRBD1. The CDR3 totals 17 residues. CDR1 is DFQATT and CDR2 is SNEGSKA in the germline V gene (reference sequence). The V and J ends lost 5 bases and 3 bases, in that order; junction bases with no gene match: 11. The CDR3 spells CSALAPGTGFGANVLTF. CDR3 DNA: TGCAGTGCTTTAGCCCCCGGGACAGGGTTTGGGGCCAACGTCCTGACTTTC.